This is a list of T cell receptor beta chains from one sample in a study of blood T cells in healthy people across ages. TCRdb re-analysed the 5' RACE reads in MiXCR, keeping a single row per CDR3 protein. The sample lists about 580,000 distinct CDR3 sequences, around half occurring once. Sequenced input: blood. The receptors shown here come from a man older than 75 in good health. The CDR3 runs from the conserved cysteine through the conserved F or W. D genes are given only for firm matches. A clone size is listed for some rows: how often the clone was seen (once, few, many), or a class if it is expanded.

v_call,clone_size,d_call,cdr3_length,j_call,cdr3_aa,cdr3_nt
TRBV15,.,.,14,TRBJ2-7,CATSVNSGSYEQYF,TGTGCCACCAGTGTCAATAGCGGATCCTACGAGCAGTACTTC
TRBV20-1,few,.,12,TRBJ2-3,CSAPAGRPTQYF,TGCAGTGCCCCCGCCGGCCGACCGACGCAGTATTTT
TRBV7-3,.,.,16,TRBJ2-3,CASSLQGRGYTDTQYF,TGTGCCAGCAGCTTACAGGGGAGGGGATACACAGATACGCAGTATTTT
TRBV20-1,.,.,15,TRBJ1-1,CSARLPGTVNTEAFF,TGCAGTGCTAGACTACCCGGGACGGTGAACACTGAAGCTTTCTTT
TRBV29-1,.,.,10,TRBJ2-1,CSDSRNEQFF,TGCAGCGACAGCCGTAATGAGCAGTTCTTC
TRBV7-3,many,.,17,TRBJ2-6,CASSLGQGEAGANVLTF,TGTGCCAGCAGCCTTGGCCAGGGAGAAGCTGGGGCCAACGTCCTGACTTTC
TRBV11-2,.,TRBD2,16,TRBJ2-1,CASSLLAGGRENEQFF,TGTGCCAGCAGCTTATTAGCGGGAGGCCGGGAAAATGAGCAGTTCTTC
TRBV9,few,.,15,TRBJ2-1,CASSDLGSSHNEQFF,TGTGCCAGCAGCGATCTCGGGTCCTCCCACAATGAGCAGTTCTTC
TRBV12-3/TRBV12-4,.,.,13,TRBJ1-1,CASTPFSATEAFF,TGTGCCAGCACTCCGTTTAGTGCCACTGAAGCTTTCTTT
TRBV6-5,many,TRBD2,12,TRBJ2-1,CASSIAGGKQFF,TGTGCCAGCAGTATAGCGGGAGGAAAACAGTTCTTC
TRBV7-2,.,.,14,TRBJ1-1,CASSPTGFNAEAFF,TGTGCCAGCAGCCCGACAGGATTTAACGCTGAAGCTTTCTTT
TRBV29-1,few,.,13,TRBJ2-3,CSVRDGFTDTQYF,TGCAGCGTCCGGGACGGATTTACAGATACGCAGTATTTT
TRBV29-1,.,.,13,TRBJ1-1,CSVAGRGGPGAFF,TGCAGCGTTGCGGGTCGCGGGGGGCCGGGAGCTTTCTTT
TRBV7-3,.,.,16,TRBJ2-6,CASSLTKGAGANVLTF,TGTGCCAGCAGCTTAACGAAGGGGGCTGGGGCCAACGTCCTGACTTTC
TRBV12-3/TRBV12-4,few,.,14,TRBJ2-7,CASSHFGRTGKQYF,TGTGCCAGCAGTCATTTTGGGAGGACGGGAAAGCAGTACTTC
TRBV20-1,.,TRBD1,14,TRBJ2-5,CSAALDRGLETQYF,TGCAGTGCTGCCCTTGACAGGGGGCTGGAGACCCAGTACTTC
TRBV20-1,.,.,14,TRBJ2-3,CSARKRGREDTQYF,TGCAGTGCTAGAAAACGGGGCAGAGAAGATACGCAGTATTTT
TRBV28,.,.,15,TRBJ2-6,CASSEQVSGANVLTF,TGTGCCAGCAGTGAACAGGTCTCTGGGGCCAACGTCCTGACTTTC
TRBV10-3,few,.,15,TRBJ2-5,CAISETAGAGETQYF,TGTGCCATCAGTGAGACTGCGGGGGCTGGGGAGACCCAGTACTTC
TRBV6-2/TRBV6-3,.,.,15,TRBJ2-7,CASSYSPLDSYEQYF,TGTGCCAGCAGTTACAGCCCCTTGGACAGCTACGAGCAGTACTTC
TRBV20-1,many,.,16,TRBJ2-3,CSARRYRGLTTDTQYF,TGCAGTGCTAGAAGGTATAGGGGACTTACCACAGATACGCAGTATTTT
TRBV4-1,few,.,13,TRBJ2-7,CASSQGTRYEQYF,TGCGCCAGCAGCCAAGGAACACGCTACGAGCAGTACTTC
TRBV6-5,many,.,16,TRBJ1-6,CASSYSYESYNSPLHF,TGTGCCAGCAGTTACTCTTATGAATCCTATAATTCACCCCTCCACTTT
TRBV20-1,.,.,13,TRBJ2-1,CSARRDIYNEQFF,TGCAGTGCTAGGAGGGATATCTACAATGAGCAGTTCTTC
TRBV7-8,.,.,12,TRBJ1-1,CASSPPRGEAFF,TGTGCCAGCAGCCCCCCCCGGGGTGAAGCTTTCTTT
TRBV28,.,TRBD1,14,TRBJ1-2,CASSFLGTGGGYTF,TGTGCCAGCAGTTTCCTCGGGACAGGGGGAGGCTACACCTTC
TRBV10-3,.,TRBD1,14,TRBJ2-1,CAISVPDRVWEQFF,TGTGCCATCAGTGTACCTGACAGGGTCTGGGAGCAGTTCTTC